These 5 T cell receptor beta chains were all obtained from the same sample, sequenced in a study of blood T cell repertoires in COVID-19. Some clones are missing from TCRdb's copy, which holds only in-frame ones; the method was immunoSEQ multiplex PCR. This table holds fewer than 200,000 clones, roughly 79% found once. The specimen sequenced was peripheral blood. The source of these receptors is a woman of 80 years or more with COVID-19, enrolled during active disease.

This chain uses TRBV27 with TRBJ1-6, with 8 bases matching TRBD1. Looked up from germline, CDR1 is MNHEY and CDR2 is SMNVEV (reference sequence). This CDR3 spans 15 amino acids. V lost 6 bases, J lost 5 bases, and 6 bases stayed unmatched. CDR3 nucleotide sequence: TGTGCCAGCAGAAGGGGACAGGAGAATAATTCACCCCTCCACTTT. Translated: CASRRGQENNSPLHF.

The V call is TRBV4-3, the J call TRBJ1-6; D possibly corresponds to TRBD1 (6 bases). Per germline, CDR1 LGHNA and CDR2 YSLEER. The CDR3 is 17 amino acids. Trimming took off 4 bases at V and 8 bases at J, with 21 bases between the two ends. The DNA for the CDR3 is TGCGCCAGCAGCCCGGGGGGGCGCTTAAAGGTTCATTCACCCCTCCACTTT. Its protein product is CASSPGGRLKVHSPLHF.

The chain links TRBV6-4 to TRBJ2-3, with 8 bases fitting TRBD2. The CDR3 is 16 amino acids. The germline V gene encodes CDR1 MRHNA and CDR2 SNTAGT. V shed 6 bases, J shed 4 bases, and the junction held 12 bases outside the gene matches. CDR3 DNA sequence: TGTGCCAGCAGCGTAGATATGGGACTAGACTCAGATACGCAGTATTTT. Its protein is CASSVDMGLDSDTQYF.

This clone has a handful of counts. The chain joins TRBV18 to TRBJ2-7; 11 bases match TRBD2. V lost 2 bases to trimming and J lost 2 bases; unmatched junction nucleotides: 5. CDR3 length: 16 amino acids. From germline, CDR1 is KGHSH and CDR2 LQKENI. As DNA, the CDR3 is TGTGCCAGCTCACCAAGCGGGACTAGCGGACCCTACGAGCAGTACTTC. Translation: CASSPSGTSGPYEQYF. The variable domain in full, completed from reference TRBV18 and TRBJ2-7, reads NAGVMQNPRHLVRRRGQEARLRCSPMKGHSHVYWYRQLPEEGLKFMVYLQKENIIDESGMPKERFSAEFPKEGPSILRIQQVVRGDSAAYFCASSPSGTSGPYEQYFGPGTRLTVT.

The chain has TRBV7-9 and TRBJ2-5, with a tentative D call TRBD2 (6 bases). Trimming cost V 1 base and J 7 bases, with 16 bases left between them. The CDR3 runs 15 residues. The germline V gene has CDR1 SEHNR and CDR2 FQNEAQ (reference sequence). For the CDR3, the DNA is TGTGCCAGCAGCTTAGGCCCGGGACTGTATAGGACCCAGTACTTC. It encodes CASSLGPGLYRTQYF.